This TCR beta chain was retrieved from a study of cytomegalovirus exposure and HLA in healthy donors. It was with 60 Vbeta and 13 Jbeta primers that the PCR ran. The protocol was immunoSEQ multiplex PCR, while the TCRdb copy is restricted to in-frame clones and leaves out a portion. The top ten hold more than 3% of the sample, which has over 70,000 clones, roughly three quarters seen once. This clone came up a few times. What it binds is not known. Findings of the study overall: Confirmation was obtained in vitro that three CMV-associated chains are specific for CMV antigens.

The receptor's source is a man younger than 45 in good health and CMV-seronegative. Sequences were obtained from PBMCs.

The CDR3, as DNA: TGTGCCAGCAGCTTAGGCGGCCTACTAGCGTCAGAGACCCAGTACTTC. The encoded protein is CASSLGGLLASETQYF. V and J are TRBV7-2 and TRBJ2-5; TRBD2 agrees at 7 bases. Germline V gene sequence: CDR1 SGHTA, CDR2 FQGNSA. V gave up 1 base and J gave up 4 bases; unmatched junction bases: 9. The CDR3 is 16 residues long.